Listed below are T cell receptor beta chains from one sample, sequenced in a study of CD8 T cells in Susac syndrome. MiXCR, applied by TCRdb to the immunoSEQ multiplex PCR reads, yields one record per CDR3 protein. The table has 150,000 to 250,000 distinct CDR3 sequences, 90% to 95% seen once. The sequencing input was CD4+ T cells from PBMCs. These receptors all come from a human donor with multiple sclerosis. Both conserved end residues are part of each CDR3. D genes are given only for firm matches. Size is stated for part of the rows, as once, few or many counts, or as a class when the clone is expanded.

D: TRBD1; J: TRBJ2-7; size: NA; V: TRBV12-3/TRBV12-4; DNA: TGTGCCAGCAGTTTCAGGGGGCATTCCTACGAGCAGTACTTC; CDR3: CASSFRGHSYEQYF
D: NA; J: TRBJ1-2; size: NA; V: TRBV29-1; DNA: TGCAGCGCCTCACGGGCCACGGGCTACACCTTC; CDR3: CSASRATGYTF
D: NA; J: TRBJ1-1; size: NA; V: TRBV19; DNA: TGTGCCAGTAGGACAGAGAGGAACACTGAAGCTTTCTTT; CDR3: CASRTERNTEAFF
D: NA; J: TRBJ1-2; size: NA; V: TRBV18; DNA: TGTGCCAGCTCGGAGGGGGACTATGGCTACACCTTC; CDR3: CASSEGDYGYTF
D: TRBD2; J: TRBJ2-1; size: NA; V: TRBV30; DNA: TGTGCCTGGAGTACCGGGACTAGCGGGAACAATGAGCAGTTCTTC; CDR3: CAWSTGTSGNNEQFF
D: NA; J: TRBJ2-3; size: NA; V: TRBV6-6; DNA: TGTGCCAGCAGAGATAGACAGGCCGCTAGCACAGATACGCAGTATTTT; CDR3: CASRDRQAASTDTQYF
D: NA; J: TRBJ2-7; size: NA; V: TRBV5-1; DNA: TGCGCCAGCAGCTTCTCAGCGGGTTCTACCTACGAGCAGTACTTC; CDR3: CASSFSAGSTYEQYF
D: TRBD2; J: TRBJ2-5; size: NA; V: TRBV18; DNA: TGTGCCAGCTCCCTAGACTATCGGGGGGACCAAGAGACCCAGTACTTC; CDR3: CASSLDYRGDQETQYF
D: NA; J: TRBJ2-5; size: NA; V: TRBV20-1; DNA: TGCAGTGCTGGTCCCTCTTGGGATTCAGAGACCCAGTACTTC; CDR3: CSAGPSWDSETQYF
D: TRBD1; J: TRBJ2-4; size: NA; V: TRBV20-1; DNA: TGCAGTGCTCTGGCGACAGGGCCCAAAAACATTCAGTACTTC; CDR3: CSALATGPKNIQYF
D: TRBD1; J: TRBJ2-7; size: NA; V: TRBV7-8; DNA: TGTGCCAGCAGCCCGAACCAGGGGGCGCGTGAGCAGTACTTC; CDR3: CASSPNQGAREQYF
D: NA; J: TRBJ1-2; size: NA; V: TRBV30; DNA: TGTGCCTGGAATAATTATGGCTACACCTTC; CDR3: CAWNNYGYTF
D: TRBD2; J: TRBJ2-1; size: NA; V: TRBV15; DNA: TGTGCCACCAGCAAGCCGGGAGGTGAGCAGTTCTTC; CDR3: CATSKPGGEQFF
D: TRBD1; J: TRBJ2-3; size: once; V: TRBV25-1; DNA: TGTGCCAGCAGTGACAGGGGGAAGGATACGCAGTATTTT; CDR3: CASSDRGKDTQYF
D: NA; J: TRBJ2-1; size: NA; V: TRBV20-1; DNA: TGCAGTGCTCCGAGACGGGGGACCCTCTACAATGAGCAGTTCTTC; CDR3: CSAPRRGTLYNEQFF
D: NA; J: TRBJ2-5; size: NA; V: TRBV30; DNA: TGTGCCTGGACCTACAGGGGGGGAGTGACCCAGTACTTC; CDR3: CAWTYRGGVTQYF
D: NA; J: TRBJ2-1; size: NA; V: TRBV29-1; DNA: TGCAGTTATGCCGCCGGACACGACAATGAGCAGTTCTTC; CDR3: CSYAAGHDNEQFF
D: NA; J: TRBJ2-7; size: NA; V: TRBV5-4; DNA: TGTGCCAGCAGCACCGGAGGTCCCTCCTACGAGCAGTACTTC; CDR3: CASSTGGPSYEQYF
D: TRBD2; J: TRBJ2-3; size: NA; V: TRBV3-1; DNA: TGTGCCAGCAGCCAATGGGAGCGGGAGGGCACCACAGATACGCAGTATTTT; CDR3: CASSQWEREGTTDTQYF
D: NA; J: TRBJ1-2; size: NA; V: TRBV12-3/TRBV12-4; DNA: TGTGCCAGCAGTTTACACATGGTCCGTGGCTACACCTTC; CDR3: CASSLHMVRGYTF
D: NA; J: TRBJ1-1; size: NA; V: TRBV30; DNA: TGTGCCTCAGGGCGGAACAGACCTGAAGCTTTCTTT; CDR3: CASGRNRPEAFF
D: TRBD1; J: TRBJ2-6; size: NA; V: TRBV5-1; DNA: TGCGCCAGCAGCTCTTCAGGGGGCTATGGGGCCAACGTCCTGACTTTC; CDR3: CASSSSGGYGANVLTF
D: TRBD1; J: TRBJ2-7; size: NA; V: TRBV18; DNA: TGTGCCAGCTCTCTCGTGGGGACAGAGACTTACGAGCAGTACTTC; CDR3: CASSLVGTETYEQYF
D: TRBD1; J: TRBJ2-3; size: NA; V: TRBV5-4; DNA: TGTGCCAGCAGCTTCGGACAGGGGTCAGATACGCAGTATTTT; CDR3: CASSFGQGSDTQYF
D: NA; J: TRBJ2-3; size: once; V: TRBV29-1; DNA: TGCAGCGTTGGAACCACTCCCCCGGGATGGGGCACAGATACGCAGTATTTT; CDR3: CSVGTTPPGWGTDTQYF
D: NA; J: TRBJ2-1; size: NA; V: TRBV29-1; DNA: TGCAGCGTTGTTGGGGTTAGCGGTACCCTTTTTGGTGCGCAGTTCTTC; CDR3: CSVVGVSGTLFGAQFF
D: NA; J: TRBJ1-1; size: NA; V: TRBV29-1; DNA: TGCAGCGCTAGGCGTTTGGACACTGAAGCTTTCTTT; CDR3: CSARRLDTEAFF
D: NA; J: TRBJ1-2; size: NA; V: TRBV25-1; DNA: TGTGCCAGCAGTGATGGGCGGGCGGGGGCCAACTATGGCTACACCTTC; CDR3: CASSDGRAGANYGYTF
D: NA; J: TRBJ2-2; size: once; V: TRBV15; DNA: TGTGCCACCAGCAGCGGGGACCGGGGAATCCCCGGGGAGCTGTTTTTT; CDR3: CATSSGDRGIPGELFF
D: NA; J: TRBJ2-7; size: NA; V: TRBV20-1; DNA: TGCAGTGCTAGAGCTCCTGCGGGACGCTTCGGGTACGAGCAGTACTTC; CDR3: CSARAPAGRFGYEQYF
D: NA; J: TRBJ2-5; size: NA; V: TRBV20-1; DNA: TGCAGTGCCCCCCGTCCAGGGGCGAAAGAGACCCAGTACTTC; CDR3: CSAPRPGAKETQYF